The rows below give T cell receptor beta chains drawn from one sample of a study of cytomegalovirus exposure and HLA in healthy donors. Assay used: immunoSEQ multiplex PCR; TCRdb lists only in-frame clones, some missing. Among about 210,000 clones, around 76% were seen once, and the ten largest hold approximately 6%. The sequenced sample was PBMCs. Receptors originate from a man in his forties in good health and CMV-seropositive. Each CDR3 is given with its conserved first and last residue. The size entry is marked missing in some rows and otherwise reads once, few, many or a size class.

TRBV18	-	TRBJ1-5	CASSLSGTGGTNQPQHF
TRBV15	-	TRBJ1-3	CATSTGTSGNTIYF
TRBV12-5	-	TRBJ2-7	CASRTSGIGEQYF
TRBV18	-	TRBJ1-3	CASSPEFSGNTIYF
TRBV30	few	TRBJ1-1	CAWSGTVNTEAFF
TRBV7-9	-	TRBJ2-1	CASSWDRGRYNEQFF
TRBV5-1	-	TRBJ1-1	CASSHGQSNTEAFF
TRBV27	-	TRBJ2-7	CASSFAGDIYEQYF
TRBV27	-	TRBJ2-7	CASSGTGAFEQYF
TRBV27	-	TRBJ1-4	CASSLKGEINEKLFF
TRBV7-5	few	TRBJ2-3	CARSPLGVREVDTQYF
TRBV6-1	-	TRBJ2-3	CASSEGTPYTDTQYF
TRBV27	once	TRBJ1-2	CASSQDLYLYTF
TRBV6-5	-	TRBJ2-7	CASSYQIGTGGYEQYF
TRBV4-1	-	TRBJ2-3	CASSPSQGTDTQYF